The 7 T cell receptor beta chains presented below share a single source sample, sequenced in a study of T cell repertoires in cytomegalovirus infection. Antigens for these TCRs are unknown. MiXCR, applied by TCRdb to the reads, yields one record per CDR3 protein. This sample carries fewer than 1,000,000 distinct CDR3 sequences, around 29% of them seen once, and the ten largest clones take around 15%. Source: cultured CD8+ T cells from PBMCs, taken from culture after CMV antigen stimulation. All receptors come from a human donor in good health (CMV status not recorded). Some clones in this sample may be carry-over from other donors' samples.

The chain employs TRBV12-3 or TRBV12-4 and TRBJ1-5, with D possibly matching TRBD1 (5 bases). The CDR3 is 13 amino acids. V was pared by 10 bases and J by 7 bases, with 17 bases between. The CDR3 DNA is TGTGCCACTACTACCCAGGGCTTGCAGCCCCAGCATTTT. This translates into CATTTQGLQPQHF.

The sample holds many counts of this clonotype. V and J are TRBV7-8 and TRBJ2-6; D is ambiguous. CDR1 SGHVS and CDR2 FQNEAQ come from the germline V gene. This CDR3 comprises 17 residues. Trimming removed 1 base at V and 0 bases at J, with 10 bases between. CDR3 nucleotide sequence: TGTGCCAGCAGCTTAGGTCGGTCTGGCTCTGGGGCCAACGTCCTGACTTTC. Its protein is CASSLGRSGSGANVLTF. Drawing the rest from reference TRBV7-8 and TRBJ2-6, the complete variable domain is GAGVSQSPRYKVAKRGQDVALRCDPISGHVSLFWYQQALGQGPEFLTYFQNEAQLDKSGLPSDRFFAERPEGSVSTLKIQRTQQEDSAVYLCASSLGRSGSGANVLTFGAGSRLTVL.

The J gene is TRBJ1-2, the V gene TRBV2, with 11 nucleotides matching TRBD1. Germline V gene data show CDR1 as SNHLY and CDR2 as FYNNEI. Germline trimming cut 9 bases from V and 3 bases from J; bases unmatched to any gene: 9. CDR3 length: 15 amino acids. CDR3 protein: CASVNRDRGDYGYTF. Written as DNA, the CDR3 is TGTGCCAGTGTCAACCGGGACAGGGGGGACTATGGCTACACCTTC.

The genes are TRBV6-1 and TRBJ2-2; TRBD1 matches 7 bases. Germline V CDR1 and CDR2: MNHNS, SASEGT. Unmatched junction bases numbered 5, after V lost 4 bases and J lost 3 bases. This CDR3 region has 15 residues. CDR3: CASSGQGDDTGELFF. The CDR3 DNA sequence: TGTGCCAGCAGTGGACAGGGTGATGACACCGGGGAGCTGTTTTTT.

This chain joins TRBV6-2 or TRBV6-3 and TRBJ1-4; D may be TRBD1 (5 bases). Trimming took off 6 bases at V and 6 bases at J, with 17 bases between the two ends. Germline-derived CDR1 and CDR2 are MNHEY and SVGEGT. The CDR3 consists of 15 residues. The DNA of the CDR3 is TGTGCCAGCAGCTTACCCGGGGGAGCCGATGAAAAACTGTTTTTT. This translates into CASSLPGGADEKLFF.

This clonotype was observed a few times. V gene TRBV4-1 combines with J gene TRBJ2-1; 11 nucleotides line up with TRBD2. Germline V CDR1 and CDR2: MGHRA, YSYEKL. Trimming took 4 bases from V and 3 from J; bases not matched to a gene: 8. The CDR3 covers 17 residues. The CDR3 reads CASSPTSGGPLYNEQFF. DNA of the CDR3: TGCGCCAGCAGCCCCACTAGCGGGGGCCCCCTCTACAATGAGCAGTTCTTC.

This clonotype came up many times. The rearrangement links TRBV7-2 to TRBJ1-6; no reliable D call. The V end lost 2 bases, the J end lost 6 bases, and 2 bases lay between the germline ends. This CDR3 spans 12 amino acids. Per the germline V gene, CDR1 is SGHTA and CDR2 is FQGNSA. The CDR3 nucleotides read TGTGCCAGCAGCTTAACTAATTCACCCCTCCACTTT. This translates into CASSLTNSPLHF.